A selection of T cell receptor beta chains follows, all from one sample in a study of T cell responses to AZD1222 COVID-19 vaccine. TCRdb keeps only in-frame clones here, not all; method: immunoSEQ multiplex PCR. The table has 150,000 to 180,000 clones, about nine tenths seen once. Sequencing was performed on peripheral blood, taken on day 0 of AZD1222 vaccination. These receptor sequences come from an adult in good health. Each CDR3 is given with its conserved first and last residue. A D gene is named only where the DNA matches it firmly. Rows may omit the clone size; those that give it use once, few, many or a size class.

V gene: TRBV19
J gene: TRBJ2-2
D gene: TRBD2
clone size: .
CDR3 DNA: TGTGCCAGTAAGCAGAGCGGGGGGCCGAACACCGGGGAGCTGTTTTTT
CDR3 protein: CASKQSGGPNTGELFF

V gene: TRBV5-4
J gene: TRBJ2-5
D gene: TRBD2
clone size: .
CDR3 DNA: TGTGCCAGCAGCTTAAGCGGGGGTTACCAAGAGACCCAGTACTTC
CDR3 protein: CASSLSGGYQETQYF

V gene: TRBV7-4
J gene: TRBJ1-1
D gene: TRBD1
clone size: .
CDR3 DNA: TGTGCCAGCAGCTGGCGGGACAGGAGACTCCCCCAGGGAACTGAAGCTTTCTTT
CDR3 protein: CASSWRDRRLPQGTEAFF

V gene: TRBV24-1
J gene: TRBJ2-5
D gene: .
clone size: .
CDR3 DNA: TGTGCCACCAGTGATTTGTACGTTGGGGATACCCAGTACTTC
CDR3 protein: CATSDLYVGDTQYF

V gene: TRBV12-5
J gene: TRBJ1-6
D gene: .
clone size: .
CDR3 DNA: TGTGCTAGTGGTTTGTTACAGGGTCAAAATTCACCCCTCCACTTT
CDR3 protein: CASGLLQGQNSPLHF

V gene: TRBV15
J gene: TRBJ1-2
D gene: .
clone size: .
CDR3 DNA: TGTGCCACCTCTGGGGACGGGTCTTGGGGCTACACCTTC
CDR3 protein: CATSGDGSWGYTF

V gene: TRBV5-1
J gene: TRBJ1-3
D gene: TRBD1
clone size: .
CDR3 DNA: TGCGCCAGCAGCGTAACAGGGGAATCCGGAAACACCATATATTTT
CDR3 protein: CASSVTGESGNTIYF

V gene: TRBV5-1
J gene: TRBJ2-3
D gene: TRBD2
clone size: .
CDR3 DNA: TGCGCCAGCAGCTTGGGAAGCGGGGGGGCCGTAGATACGCAGTATTTT
CDR3 protein: CASSLGSGGAVDTQYF

V gene: TRBV6-5
J gene: TRBJ2-7
D gene: TRBD2
clone size: .
CDR3 DNA: TGTGCCAGCGGGGAGGGCTACGAGCAGTACTTC
CDR3 protein: CASGEGYEQYF

V gene: TRBV6-5
J gene: TRBJ2-1
D gene: .
clone size: .
CDR3 DNA: TGTGCCAGCAGGCCCGGGACCCAACCGTACAATGAGCAGTTCTTC
CDR3 protein: CASRPGTQPYNEQFF

V gene: TRBV18
J gene: TRBJ1-1
D gene: .
clone size: .
CDR3 DNA: TGTGCCAGCACACCCGGGACAACTTTGAACACTGAAGCTTTCTTT
CDR3 protein: CASTPGTTLNTEAFF

V gene: TRBV7-9
J gene: TRBJ1-6
D gene: TRBD1
clone size: .
CDR3 DNA: TGTGCCAGCAGCCTCGGGACAGGGATTTCACCCCTCCACTTT
CDR3 protein: CASSLGTGISPLHF

V gene: TRBV18
J gene: TRBJ1-5
D gene: .
clone size: .
CDR3 DNA: TGTGCCAGCTCACCGTTAGGTGAGAGTCAGGGCAATCAGCCCCAGCATTTT
CDR3 protein: CASSPLGESQGNQPQHF

V gene: TRBV6-5
J gene: TRBJ2-3
D gene: TRBD1
clone size: .
CDR3 DNA: TGTGCCAGCAGGGACAGGGGCCTTACAGATACGCAGTATTTT
CDR3 protein: CASRDRGLTDTQYF

V gene: TRBV4-1
J gene: TRBJ2-2
D gene: .
clone size: .
CDR3 DNA: TGCGCCAGCAGCCAAGTAGGAAGGGGGGGCGGCGGGGAGCTGTTTTTT
CDR3 protein: CASSQVGRGGGGELFF

V gene: TRBV2
J gene: TRBJ1-2
D gene: TRBD1
clone size: .
CDR3 DNA: TGTGCCAGCAGTGCGGGACAGGGGGCGAATAGCTATGGCTACACCTTC
CDR3 protein: CASSAGQGANSYGYTF

V gene: TRBV19
J gene: TRBJ1-3
D gene: .
clone size: .
CDR3 DNA: TGTGCCAGTAGCCCCTCCACCTCTGGAAACACCATATATTTT
CDR3 protein: CASSPSTSGNTIYF

V gene: TRBV3-1/TRBV3-2
J gene: TRBJ1-1
D gene: .
clone size: .
CDR3 DNA: TGTGCCAGCAATTTCGGGGGGAACACTGAAGCTTTCTTT
CDR3 protein: CASNFGGNTEAFF

V gene: TRBV27
J gene: TRBJ1-2
D gene: .
clone size: .
CDR3 DNA: TGTGCCAGCAGTTTAGGGCAGGGTAACTATGGCTACACCTTC
CDR3 protein: CASSLGQGNYGYTF

V gene: TRBV18
J gene: TRBJ2-6
D gene: .
clone size: .
CDR3 DNA: TGTGCCAGCTCACCAAAAGAAACCATTAGCTCTGGGGCCAACGTCCTGACTTTC
CDR3 protein: CASSPKETISSGANVLTF

V gene: TRBV6-5
J gene: TRBJ1-5
D gene: .
clone size: .
CDR3 DNA: TGTGCCAGCAGCGCCGAGGGTTACAGCAATCAGCCCCAGCATTTT
CDR3 protein: CASSAEGYSNQPQHF

V gene: TRBV4-3
J gene: TRBJ1-1
D gene: .
clone size: .
CDR3 DNA: TGCGCCAGCAGCCAAGGGGGGCTCGACGCTTTCTTT
CDR3 protein: CASSQGGLDAFF

V gene: TRBV3-1/TRBV3-2
J gene: TRBJ1-2
D gene: .
clone size: .
CDR3 DNA: TGTGCCAGCAGCCAAGGTGGGGGTGGAAACTATGGCTACACCTTC
CDR3 protein: CASSQGGGGNYGYTF

V gene: TRBV11-2
J gene: TRBJ2-7
D gene: .
clone size: .
CDR3 DNA: TGTGCCAGCAGCATGCGCCCTCTGGGGGGCGAGCAGTACTTC
CDR3 protein: CASSMRPLGGEQYF

V gene: TRBV10-2
J gene: TRBJ2-7
D gene: .
clone size: once
CDR3 DNA: TGCGCCAGCACCCCCCTTGGGACCAACTACGAGCAGTACTTC
CDR3 protein: CASTPLGTNYEQYF

V gene: TRBV7-9
J gene: TRBJ2-3
D gene: .
clone size: .
CDR3 DNA: TGTGCCAGCAGCTTATCGCGAGGGACGACGACTAGCACAGATACGCAGTATTTT
CDR3 protein: CASSLSRGTTTSTDTQYF

V gene: TRBV5-6
J gene: TRBJ1-2
D gene: .
clone size: .
CDR3 DNA: TGTGCCAGCAGCTGGCAGTTCGCGGGGCAAGGTGGCTACACCTTC
CDR3 protein: CASSWQFAGQGGYTF

V gene: TRBV3-1/TRBV3-2
J gene: TRBJ1-1
D gene: TRBD1
clone size: .
CDR3 DNA: TGTGCCAGCAGCCAGACCGGACAGGCTGAAGCTTTCTTT
CDR3 protein: CASSQTGQAEAFF

V gene: TRBV18
J gene: TRBJ2-1
D gene: .
clone size: .
CDR3 DNA: TGTGCCAGCTCACCACCGTCAGTTAATGAGCAGTTCTTC
CDR3 protein: CASSPPSVNEQFF

V gene: TRBV18
J gene: TRBJ2-5
D gene: TRBD1
clone size: .
CDR3 DNA: TGTGCCAGCTCACCATTCGGGACAGGGGGCACAGAGACCCAGTACTTC
CDR3 protein: CASSPFGTGGTETQYF

V gene: TRBV4-3
J gene: TRBJ2-7
D gene: TRBD2
clone size: .
CDR3 DNA: TGCGCCAGCAGCCTTGACCGGGAGGCCTACGAGCAGTACTTC
CDR3 protein: CASSLDREAYEQYF

V gene: TRBV5-5
J gene: TRBJ1-2
D gene: TRBD1
clone size: .
CDR3 DNA: TGTGCCAGCAGCTCGGGACAGGGGAGGCACTATGGCTACACCTTC
CDR3 protein: CASSSGQGRHYGYTF

V gene: TRBV5-4
J gene: TRBJ2-7
D gene: TRBD1
clone size: .
CDR3 DNA: TGTGCCAGCAGGGCGGGACAGGGCGCCTCCTACGAGCAGTACTTC
CDR3 protein: CASRAGQGASYEQYF

V gene: TRBV9
J gene: TRBJ1-1
D gene: .
clone size: .
CDR3 DNA: TGTGCCAGCAGCGTAGGCTCTGGGACTGAAGCTTTCTTT
CDR3 protein: CASSVGSGTEAFF

V gene: TRBV29-1
J gene: TRBJ2-7
D gene: .
clone size: .
CDR3 DNA: TGCAGCGTTACCTACGGGGCGGGAGAGCAGTACTTC
CDR3 protein: CSVTYGAGEQYF

V gene: TRBV4-2
J gene: TRBJ1-1
D gene: .
clone size: .
CDR3 DNA: TGTGCCAGCAGCCAAGAGCGCCTTAACACTGAAGCTTTCTTT
CDR3 protein: CASSQERLNTEAFF

V gene: TRBV2
J gene: TRBJ1-2
D gene: .
clone size: .
CDR3 DNA: TGTGCCAGCAGAAAAGCACCTCCAGGACACCAGAACTATGGCTACACCTTC
CDR3 protein: CASRKAPPGHQNYGYTF

V gene: TRBV20-1
J gene: TRBJ1-1
D gene: .
clone size: .
CDR3 DNA: TGCAGTGGGGTCAGGAACACTGAAGCTTTCTTT
CDR3 protein: CSGVRNTEAFF

V gene: TRBV29-1
J gene: TRBJ1-2
D gene: .
clone size: .
CDR3 DNA: TGCAGCGCCCACCTAAGTAGCAGCGGCTACACCTTC
CDR3 protein: CSAHLSSSGYTF

V gene: TRBV6-5
J gene: TRBJ1-3
D gene: TRBD1
clone size: few
CDR3 DNA: TGTGCCAGCCTGCGGGACAGATACTCTGGAAACACCATATATTTT
CDR3 protein: CASLRDRYSGNTIYF

V gene: TRBV19
J gene: TRBJ2-1
D gene: .
clone size: .
CDR3 DNA: TGTGCCAGTAGCCCGACTTCAAGCTCCTACAATGAGCAGTTCTTC
CDR3 protein: CASSPTSSSYNEQFF

V gene: TRBV18
J gene: TRBJ2-7
D gene: .
clone size: once
CDR3 DNA: TGTGCCAGCTCACTTGGACAGCCCCCCGAGCAGTACTTC
CDR3 protein: CASSLGQPPEQYF

V gene: TRBV19
J gene: TRBJ1-2
D gene: .
clone size: .
CDR3 DNA: TGTGCCAGTCTAGGGTCTGTTGGCTACACCTTC
CDR3 protein: CASLGSVGYTF

V gene: TRBV7-6
J gene: TRBJ2-7
D gene: .
clone size: .
CDR3 DNA: TGTGCCAGCAGCTTAGCTCTCCTAAGCGAGCAGTACTTC
CDR3 protein: CASSLALLSEQYF

V gene: TRBV5-4
J gene: TRBJ1-3
D gene: .
clone size: .
CDR3 DNA: TGTGCCAGCAGCTTTGGTGACACCATATATTTT
CDR3 protein: CASSFGDTIYF

V gene: TRBV5-1
J gene: TRBJ2-2
D gene: TRBD2
clone size: .
CDR3 DNA: TGCGCCAGCAGCGGGAGTAGCGGGGACACCGGGGAGCTGTTTTTT
CDR3 protein: CASSGSSGDTGELFF

V gene: TRBV19
J gene: TRBJ1-1
D gene: TRBD1
clone size: .
CDR3 DNA: TGTGCCAGTAGGAGACAGGGGGGTACTGAAGCTTTCTTT
CDR3 protein: CASRRQGGTEAFF

V gene: TRBV18
J gene: TRBJ1-2
D gene: .
clone size: .
CDR3 DNA: TGTGCCAGCTCACCGATGGAACGCGGGACTACCCTAGGCGGCTACACCTTC
CDR3 protein: CASSPMERGTTLGGYTF

V gene: TRBV6-5
J gene: TRBJ2-3
D gene: .
clone size: .
CDR3 DNA: TGTGCCACATCGGGGGACGGTCTCGGGGCGCAGTATTTT
CDR3 protein: CATSGDGLGAQYF

V gene: TRBV6-1
J gene: TRBJ1-6
D gene: .
clone size: .
CDR3 DNA: TGTGCCAGCAGTGATTTAATGGCCCGGTACTTT
CDR3 protein: CASSDLMARYF

V gene: TRBV6-2/TRBV6-3
J gene: TRBJ2-7
D gene: TRBD2
clone size: .
CDR3 DNA: TGTGCCAGCAGTTACTCGCCTAGCGGGTTGGACTACGAGCAGTACTTC
CDR3 protein: CASSYSPSGLDYEQYF

V gene: TRBV9
J gene: TRBJ1-1
D gene: .
clone size: .
CDR3 DNA: TGTGCCAGCAGCGTAGGGTCGGGGACTGAAGCTTTCTTT
CDR3 protein: CASSVGSGTEAFF

V gene: TRBV7-9
J gene: TRBJ2-1
D gene: .
clone size: .
CDR3 DNA: TGTGCCAGCAGCGCGGACTACTCTTCCCAGTTCTTC
CDR3 protein: CASSADYSSQFF

V gene: TRBV7-2
J gene: TRBJ1-2
D gene: .
clone size: .
CDR3 DNA: TGTGCCAGCAGCTCGACGGTGGGGCTCAGCTATGGCTACACCTTC
CDR3 protein: CASSSTVGLSYGYTF

V gene: TRBV13
J gene: TRBJ1-1
D gene: .
clone size: .
CDR3 DNA: TGTGCCAGCAGCTTAGGCCGCAGGGCGGGTGAAGCTTTCTTT
CDR3 protein: CASSLGRRAGEAFF

V gene: TRBV3-1/TRBV3-2
J gene: TRBJ2-1
D gene: TRBD1
clone size: .
CDR3 DNA: TGTGCCAGCAGCTCGACAGGGAATGAGCAGTTCTTC
CDR3 protein: CASSSTGNEQFF

V gene: TRBV9
J gene: TRBJ1-2
D gene: TRBD1
clone size: few
CDR3 DNA: TGTGCCAGCAGCCTCCTCGGGACAGCCCTTTATGGCTACACCTTC
CDR3 protein: CASSLLGTALYGYTF

V gene: TRBV2
J gene: TRBJ2-1
D gene: TRBD1
clone size: .
CDR3 DNA: TGTGCCAGCAGTGAAGGTCCAGGGGGACACAATGAGCAGTTCTTC
CDR3 protein: CASSEGPGGHNEQFF